This record covers a single T cell receptor (beta chain). Germline lookup yields CDR1 DFQATT and CDR2 SNEGSKA (reference sequence). The V end lost 4 bases, the J end lost 2 bases, and 6 bases lay between the germline ends. The CDR3 loop spans 11 amino acids. The sample originates from a study of shared clonotypes between healthy human individuals. Clones were sequenced by immunoSEQ multiplex PCR, and TCRdb holds only the in-frame ones, with some missing. This sample carries about 1.5 million clones, approximately 98% of them seen once, and the ten largest clones take about 0.4%. The clonotype was recovered from a man aged 25 to 40 in good health. Sample: naive CD4+ T cells sorted from blood. Sample subset: CD45RA+ positively selected. This chain connects TRBV20-1 to TRBJ2-7; weak D call: TRBD2 (5 bases). CDR3 DNA sequence: TGCAGTGCTATCGGGACCTACGAGCAGTACTTC. Translation gives CSAIGTYEQYF.